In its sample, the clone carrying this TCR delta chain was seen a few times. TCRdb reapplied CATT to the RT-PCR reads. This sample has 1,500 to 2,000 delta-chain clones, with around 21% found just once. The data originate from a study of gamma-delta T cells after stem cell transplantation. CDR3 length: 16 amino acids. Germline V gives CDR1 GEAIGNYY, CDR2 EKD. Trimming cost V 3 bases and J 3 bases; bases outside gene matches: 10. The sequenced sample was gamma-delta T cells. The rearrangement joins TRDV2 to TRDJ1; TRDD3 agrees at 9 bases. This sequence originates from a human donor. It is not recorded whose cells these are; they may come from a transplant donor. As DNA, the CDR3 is TGTGCCTGTGACTACATGAGGGGGATACAGTCCGATAAACTCATCTTT. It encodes CACDYMRGIQSDKLIF.